The 13 T cell receptor beta chains below come from one sample, sequenced in a study of T cell changes during pregnancy in multiple sclerosis. Data came from immunoSEQ multiplex PCR; TCRdb stores just in-frame clones and leaves some out. The sample gives about 50,000 clones, 85% to 95% of which show up once; roughly 0.81% is in the top ten. Sequencing was performed on CD4+ T cells from peripheral blood mononuclear cells, taken in the third trimester of pregnancy. The receptors come from a female donor with multiple sclerosis, enrolled in a pregnancy study.

This chain joins TRBV7-3 and TRBJ1-2; 7 positions match TRBD1. Germline CDR1 and CDR2: SGHTA and FQGTGA. V gave up 5 bases and J gave up 6 bases; unmatched junction bases: 6. The CDR3 is 13 residues long. The DNA of the CDR3 is TGTGCCAGCAGCCCGCAGGGGGTCGATGGCTACACCTTC. Residues: CASSPQGVDGYTF.

The chain links TRBV7-8 to TRBJ1-2; D possibly corresponds to TRBD1 (5 bases). V lost 1 base and J 2 bases, leaving 17 bases between the germline ends. Germline V gives CDR1 SGHVS, CDR2 FQNEAQ. The CDR3 covers 17 residues. For the CDR3, the DNA is TGTGCCAGCAGCTTAGGTAGAAGGAAAAAGGGGAACTATGGCTACACCTTC. Residues: CASSLGRRKKGNYGYTF.

The chain is built from TRBV12-5 and TRBJ1-3; TRBD1 might be the D (6 bases). The V gene lost 6 bases and the J gene lost 4 bases, with 10 bases spanning the gap. CDR3 length equals 13 residues. Germline CDR1 is LGHNT and CDR2 is FRNRAP. CDR3 sequence: CASGQGTGNTIYF. The CDR3 DNA is TGTGCTAGTGGACAGGGCACGGGAAACACCATATATTTT.

This chain connects TRBV23-1 to TRBJ1-5; a possible D gene is TRBD1 (5 bases). TRBV23-1 is filed as an ORF, its function uncertain. This CDR3 region has 16 residues. Trimming left V 4 bases short and J 2 bases short, with 15 bases between. The CDR3 DNA sequence: TGCGCCAGCAGTCGCCAGGGCGGTGGGCGCAATCAGCCCCAGCATTTT. The encoded protein is CASSRQGGGRNQPQHF.

This chain joins TRBV30 and TRBJ1-5; 10 bases agree with TRBD1. Germline CDR1 and CDR2: GTSNPN and SVGIG (reference sequence). V shed 4 bases, J shed 5 bases, and the junction held 2 bases outside the gene matches. This CDR3 region has 13 residues. Here the CDR3 reads CAWNGQGDQPQHF. CDR3 sequence (DNA): TGTGCCTGGAATGGACAGGGGGATCAGCCCCAGCATTTT.

The chain employs TRBV7-9 and TRBJ1-2, with 12 bases lining up with TRBD1. Trimming at V came to 3 bases and at J to 8 bases, leaving 7 bases not matched to a gene. The CDR3 consists of 15 residues. Germline-derived CDR1 and CDR2 are SEHNR and FQNEAQ (reference sequence). The CDR3 sequence is CASSFSGTGGRGYTF. CDR3 DNA: TGTGCCAGCAGCTTCTCCGGGACAGGGGGCCGGGGCTACACCTTC.

The V and J genes are TRBV7-2 and TRBJ1-3; D possibly corresponds to TRBD1 (6 bases). Germline V gene lookup returns CDR1 SGHTA and CDR2 FQGNSA. Trimming cost V 4 bases and J 0 bases, with 10 bases left between them. The CDR3 is 15 amino acids. This CDR3 is CASSSHRASGNTIYF. The CDR3 DNA follows: TGTGCCAGCAGCTCGCACAGGGCCTCTGGAAACACCATATATTTT.

The chain employs TRBV2 and TRBJ2-7, with TRBD2 matching 8 bases. This CDR3 has 15 residues. Trimming took 8 bases from V and 4 from J; bases not matched to a gene: 13. Looked up from germline, CDR1 is SNHLY and CDR2 is FYNNEI. CDR3 DNA: TGTGCCAGCGGGGGCGGCGGGGGGCGTGGGTACGAGCAGTACTTC. It is translated as CASGGGGGRGYEQYF.

V and J are TRBV7-2 and TRBJ2-6; the D is unclear. The CDR3 has 18 amino acids. Germline loops: CDR1 SGHTA, CDR2 FQGNSA. Trimming shortened V by 2 bases and J by 0 bases, and 14 bases separated the two germline ends. CDR3 nucleotides: TGTGCCAGCAGCTTATGGGCCGCCATTGACTCTGGGGCCAACGTCCTGACTTTC. Residues: CASSLWAAIDSGANVLTF. The variable domain in full, completed from reference TRBV7-2 and TRBJ2-6, reads GAGVSQSPSNKVTEKGKDVELRCDPISGHTALYWYRQSLGQGLEFLIYFQGNSAPDKSGLPSDRFSAERTGGSVSTLTIQRTQQEDSAVYLCASSLWAAIDSGANVLTFGAGSRLTVL.

This clone was observed once. This chain connects TRBV6-1 to TRBJ1-1; a possible D gene is TRBD1 (6 bases). The V and J ends lost 7 bases and 1 base respectively, with 10 bases between them. The length of the CDR3 is 13 residues. CDR1 MNHNS and CDR2 SASEGT come from the germline V gene. CDR3 nucleotides: TGTGCCAGCAATCCGGACAGGAACACTGAAGCTTTCTTT. Encoded protein: CASNPDRNTEAFF.

The rearrangement joins TRBV6-4 to TRBJ2-7; 10 bases line up with TRBD1. This CDR3 spans 14 amino acids. V lost 0 bases to trimming and J lost 6 bases; unmatched junction nucleotides: 2. The germline V gene encodes CDR1 MRHNA and CDR2 SNTAGT. The CDR3 loop reads CASSDSRTGGEQYF. CDR3 coding DNA: TGTGCCAGCAGTGACTCTAGGACAGGGGGCGAGCAGTACTTC.

The chain is built from TRBV7-3 and TRBJ2-2; 9 nucleotides line up with TRBD2. Trimming cost V 3 bases and J 6 bases; bases outside gene matches: 5. Germline loops: CDR1 SGHTA, CDR2 FQGTGA. The CDR3 has 15 amino acids. The CDR3 DNA is TGTGCCAGCAGCTTTAGAGCGGGGGGCCCCGGGGAGCTGTTTTTT. This encodes CASSFRAGGPGELFF. The variable domain in full, with the rest retrieved from reference TRBV7-3 and TRBJ2-2, is GAGVSQTPSNKVTEKGKYVELRCDPISGHTALYWYRQSLGQGPEFLIYFQGTGAADDSGLPNDRFFAVRPEGSVSTLKIQRTERGDSAVYLCASSFRAGGPGELFFGEGSRLTVL.

The chain is built from TRBV29-1 and TRBJ2-1; D not certain. This CDR3 is built from 14 residues. The germline CDR1 and CDR2 sequences are SQVTM and ANQGSEA. Trimming cost V 4 bases and J 2 bases, with 12 bases left between them. The DNA of the CDR3 is TGCAGCGTTGTCGGTAGCCCTACCTACAATGAGCAGTTCTTC. This codes for CSVVGSPTYNEQFF.